The rows below give T cell receptor beta chains drawn from one sample of a study of blood T cells in healthy people across ages. One entry per CDR3 protein results from TCRdb running MiXCR on the 5' RACE reads. The repertoire includes 800,000 to 950,000 distinct CDR3 sequences, around 29% of them detected once, and 10% sits in the top ten. These sequences were also reported in another study, on T cells of mothers and their children.

The sample taken for sequencing was blood. Receptors were obtained from a woman aged 40-49 years in good health. Each CDR3 is given with its conserved first and last residue. A D gene is named only where the DNA matches it firmly. Size tells how often a clone was seen (once, few, many) or the class of an expanded clone, and some rows leave it out.

NA,TRBV28,TRBJ1-2,NA,CASSLTGRVYGYTF,TGTGCCAGCAGTTTAACTGGAAGGGTATATGGCTACACCTTC
NA,TRBV20-1,TRBJ1-1,NA,CRAVGGVNTEAFF,TGCAGGGCGGTCGGGGGCGTGAACACTGAAGCTTTCTTT
NA,TRBV7-9,TRBJ2-3,TRBD2,CASSPSLAGTDTQYF,TGTGCCAGCAGCCCGTCGCTAGCGGGGACAGATACGCAGTATTTT
NA,TRBV18,TRBJ2-1,NA,CASSPRGLGVNEQFF,TGTGCCAGCTCACCAAGAGGGCTAGGGGTCAATGAGCAGTTCTTC
many,TRBV12-3/TRBV12-4,TRBJ2-7,NA,CASSRGSYEQYF,TGTGCCAGCAGTAGGGGCTCCTACGAGCAGTACTTC
NA,TRBV5-1,TRBJ2-1,NA,CASSFRRTDIGDEQFF,TGCGCCAGCAGCTTTAGAAGAACCGACATCGGAGATGAGCAGTTCTTC
few,TRBV12-3/TRBV12-4,TRBJ1-2,NA,CVRESGGYTF,TGTGTCAGAGAATCGGGAGGTTACACCTTC
once,TRBV20-1,TRBJ2-5,TRBD2,CSARGRGGQTQYF,TGCAGTGCTAGGGGGCGGGGGGGACAGACCCAGTACTTC
few,TRBV28,TRBJ1-4,NA,CASRRLYEKLFF,TGTGCCAGCAGGAGGTTGTATGAAAAACTGTTTTTT
few,TRBV29-1,TRBJ1-2,NA,CSVGPGSGYTF,TGCAGCGTTGGTCCGGGTTCTGGCTACACCTTC
many,TRBV4-3,TRBJ2-4,NA,CASSLGGGQTDIQYF,TGCGCCAGCAGCTTAGGGGGGGGACAGACGGACATTCAGTACTTC
NA,TRBV6-1,TRBJ2-5,TRBD2,CASSETTSGGPRGTQYF,TGTGCCAGCAGTGAAACGACTAGCGGGGGGCCCCGAGGGACCCAGTACTTC
NA,TRBV10-3,TRBJ1-1,NA,CAISESTGPGAFF,TGTGCCATCAGTGAGTCGACAGGCCCGGGAGCTTTCTTT
few,TRBV3-1,TRBJ2-2,NA,CASSQVGSKNGELFF,TGTGCCAGCAGCCAAGTAGGATCCAAAAACGGGGAGCTGTTTTTT
many,TRBV18,TRBJ2-7,TRBD1,CASSRDRSSYEQYF,TGTGCCAGCAGCCGGGACAGGAGCTCCTACGAGCAGTACTTC
few,TRBV5-1,TRBJ1-2,NA,CASSPRTEPSGYTF,TGCGCCAGCAGCCCCCGGACAGAACCCTCCGGCTACACCTTC
NA,TRBV7-2,TRBJ2-1,TRBD2,CASTRTSPRSEQFF,TGTGCCAGCACCAGGACTAGCCCCAGGTCTGAGCAGTTCTTC
NA,TRBV4-1,TRBJ1-4,NA,CASSQALGLTNEKLFF,TGCGCCAGCAGCCAAGCATTGGGTCTTACTAATGAAAAACTGTTTTTT
NA,TRBV7-9,TRBJ2-3,TRBD2,CASSLELAGELTDTQYF,TGTGCCAGCAGCTTAGAGCTAGCGGGGGAGCTCACAGATACGCAGTATTTT
NA,TRBV25-1,TRBJ1-1,TRBD1,CASRQSGTGPMNTEAFF,TGTGCCAGCAGACAGTCCGGGACAGGGCCTATGAACACTGAAGCTTTCTTT
many,TRBV5-1,TRBJ2-5,NA,CASSLAIGAPETQYF,TGCGCCAGCAGCTTGGCCATAGGAGCTCCAGAGACCCAGTACTTC
NA,TRBV20-1,TRBJ2-7,NA,CSATGHPSRGSYEQYF,TGCAGTGCTACGGGACACCCCTCGAGAGGCTCCTACGAGCAGTACTTC
NA,TRBV30,TRBJ2-4,TRBD1,CAWRRGQGQYIQYF,TGTGCCTGGAGGCGTGGACAGGGGCAGTACATTCAGTACTTC
NA,TRBV28,TRBJ2-5,NA,CASSSHIAEAQETQYF,TGTGCCAGCAGTTCCCATATAGCGGAGGCCCAAGAGACCCAGTACTTC
few,TRBV20-1,TRBJ2-7,TRBD1,CSWSRGQGPYEQYF,TGCAGTTGGTCCCGAGGACAGGGACCTTACGAGCAGTACTTC
few,TRBV7-9,TRBJ2-1,TRBD1,CASSPAGTGYNEQFF,TGTGCCAGCAGCCCAGCCGGGACAGGCTACAATGAGCAGTTCTTC
NA,TRBV7-2,TRBJ2-7,NA,CASSLALTVHEQYF,TGTGCCAGCAGCTTAGCGCTGACCGTTCACGAGCAGTACTTC
NA,TRBV7-8,TRBJ2-1,TRBD2,CASSPAAGGSYNEQFF,TGTGCCAGCAGCCCGGCGGCGGGGGGCTCCTACAATGAGCAGTTCTTC
NA,TRBV7-9,TRBJ2-3,TRBD2,CASGGGWNTDTQYF,TGTGCCAGCGGCGGGGGTTGGAACACAGATACGCAGTATTTT
NA,TRBV7-8,TRBJ1-1,TRBD1,CASSLIPQGLHTEAFF,TGTGCCAGCAGCTTAATCCCACAGGGGCTTCACACTGAAGCTTTCTTT
NA,TRBV11-2,TRBJ1-1,NA,CASSLRDTQGSEAFF,TGTGCCAGCAGCTTGCGGGACACCCAGGGGTCTGAAGCTTTCTTT
few,TRBV28,TRBJ2-7,TRBD2,CASGRAYEQYF,TGTGCCAGCGGGAGGGCCTACGAGCAGTACTTC
few,TRBV5-1,TRBJ2-1,TRBD1,CASSFTQGGYNEQFF,TGCGCCAGCAGTTTCACACAGGGGGGATACAATGAGCAGTTCTTC
few,TRBV6-6,TRBJ1-5,NA,CASSYSQQFNQPQHF,TGTGCCAGCAGTTACTCTCAACAGTTCAATCAGCCCCAGCATTTT
NA,TRBV11-2,TRBJ2-3,TRBD1,CASSTDRLDTQYF,TGTGCCAGCAGCACGGACAGGCTGGATACGCAGTATTTT
many,TRBV12-3/TRBV12-4,TRBJ2-7,TRBD2,CASTVGLASYEQYF,TGTGCCAGCACCGTGGGACTAGCGAGCTACGAGCAGTACTTC
many,TRBV5-1,TRBJ1-2,NA,CASSLDPNYGYTF,TGCGCCAGCAGCTTGGACCCTAACTATGGCTACACCTTC
many,TRBV28,TRBJ2-1,NA,CASSAPPAGNNEQFF,TGTGCCAGCAGTGCCCCTCCGGCTGGAAACAATGAGCAGTTCTTC
NA,TRBV14,TRBJ2-6,NA,CASSRQGISRGVLTF,TGTGCCAGCAGCCGCCAGGGAATCAGCCGGGGCGTCCTGACTTTC
few,TRBV7-8,TRBJ1-6,NA,CASSLVAGQDNSPLHF,TGTGCCAGCAGCTTAGTGGCCGGGCAAGATAATTCACCCCTCCACTTT
NA,TRBV5-6,TRBJ2-1,TRBD2,CASSPIVAGAYNEQFF,TGTGCCAGCAGCCCCATTGTAGCGGGGGCCTACAATGAGCAGTTCTTC
NA,TRBV5-1,TRBJ2-7,NA,CASKSLSGASYERYF,TGCGCCAGCAAATCTCTCAGTGGGGCGTCCTACGAGCGGTACTTC
NA,TRBV12-3/TRBV12-4,TRBJ1-4,NA,CASSPPTAEKLFF,TGTGCCAGCAGTCCACCGACAGCGGAAAAACTGTTTTTT
NA,TRBV6-4,TRBJ1-1,NA,CASSDHSGSNTEAFF,TGTGCCAGCAGTGATCACAGCGGCTCGAACACTGAAGCTTTCTTT
NA,TRBV7-2,TRBJ2-5,TRBD2,CASSSAGLAGLETQYF,TGTGCCAGCAGCTCGGCAGGACTAGCGGGTCTAGAGACCCAGTACTTC
few,TRBV25-1,TRBJ1-1,NA,CASSESGAVEAFF,TGTGCCAGCAGTGAATCAGGAGCGGTTGAAGCTTTCTTT
NA,TRBV3-1,TRBJ2-3,NA,CASSQGRTNTDTQYF,TGTGCCAGCAGCCAAGGCAGAACTAACACAGATACGCAGTATTTT
NA,TRBV6-1,TRBJ1-2,NA,CASSEALSMGPYGYTF,TGTGCCAGCAGTGAAGCGCTGTCAATGGGGCCCTATGGCTACACCTTC
many,TRBV7-9,TRBJ1-2,TRBD1,CASSSGQGNGYTF,TGTGCCAGCAGCTCCGGACAGGGCAATGGCTACACCTTC
few,TRBV27,TRBJ2-7,NA,CASARTVSYEQYF,TGTGCCAGCGCCAGGACGGTGTCCTACGAGCAGTACTTC
few,TRBV6-1,TRBJ2-1,NA,CASILDRRFNEQFF,NA
once,TRBV6-2/TRBV6-3,TRBJ1-1,TRBD1,CATKDRAGAEAFF,TGTGCCACCAAGGACAGGGCGGGTGCTGAAGCTTTCTTT
NA,TRBV6-5,TRBJ2-2,NA,CASSYGLVGELFF,TGTGCCAGCAGTTACGGCCTGGTCGGGGAGCTGTTTTTT
many,TRBV20-1,TRBJ1-1,NA,CSARDQGWFTEAFF,TGCAGTGCTAGAGATCAGGGGTGGTTCACTGAAGCTTTCTTT
NA,TRBV15,TRBJ2-2,NA,CATSSRGLELFF,TGTGCCACCAGCTCCAGGGGTTTGGAGCTGTTTTTT
NA,TRBV3-1,TRBJ1-2,NA,CASSQELRGDGYTF,TGTGCCAGCAGCCAAGAATTACGAGGGGATGGCTACACCTTC
few,TRBV20-1,TRBJ2-7,TRBD2,CSARALAGDPYEQYF,TGCAGTGCTAGGGCACTAGCGGGGGACCCCTACGAGCAGTACTTC
many,TRBV6-5,TRBJ2-3,NA,CASKVRTTGTQYF,TGTGCCAGCAAGGTCCGGACAACCGGCACGCAGTATTTT